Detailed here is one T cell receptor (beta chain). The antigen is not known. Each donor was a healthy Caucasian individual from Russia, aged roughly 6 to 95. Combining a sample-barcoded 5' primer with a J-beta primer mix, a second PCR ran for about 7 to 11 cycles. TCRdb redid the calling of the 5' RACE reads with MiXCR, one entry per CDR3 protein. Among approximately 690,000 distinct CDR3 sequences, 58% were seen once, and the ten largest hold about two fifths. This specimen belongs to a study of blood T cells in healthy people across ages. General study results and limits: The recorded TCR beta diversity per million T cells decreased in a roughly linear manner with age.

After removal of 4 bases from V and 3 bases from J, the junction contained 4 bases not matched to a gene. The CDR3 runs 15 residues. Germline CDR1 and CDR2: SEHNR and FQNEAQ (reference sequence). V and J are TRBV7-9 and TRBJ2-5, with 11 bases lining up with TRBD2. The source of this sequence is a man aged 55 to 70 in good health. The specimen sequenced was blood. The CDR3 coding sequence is TGTGCCAGCAGCTCCCTGACTAGCGGGGAAGAGACCCAGTACTTC. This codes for CASSSLTSGEETQYF.